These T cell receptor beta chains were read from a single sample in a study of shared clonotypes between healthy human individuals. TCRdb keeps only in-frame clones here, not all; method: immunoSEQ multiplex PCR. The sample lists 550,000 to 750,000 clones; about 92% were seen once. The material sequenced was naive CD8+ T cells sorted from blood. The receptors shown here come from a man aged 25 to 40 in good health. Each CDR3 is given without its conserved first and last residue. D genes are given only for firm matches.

CDR3aa: ASGPRGFNQPQH
v_gene: TRBV6-1
d_gene: -
j_gene: TRBJ1-5

CDR3aa: ASSPGGVLMNTEAF
v_gene: TRBV7-8
d_gene: -
j_gene: TRBJ1-1

CDR3aa: GTSGSGETQY
v_gene: TRBV25-1
d_gene: TRBD2
j_gene: TRBJ2-5

CDR3aa: ASSSPRGGGHTDTQY
v_gene: TRBV13
d_gene: TRBD1
j_gene: TRBJ2-3

CDR3aa: ASSYDKILAKNIQY
v_gene: TRBV6-5
d_gene: -
j_gene: TRBJ2-4

CDR3aa: ASSRGVKGWRLEQY
v_gene: TRBV21-1
d_gene: -
j_gene: TRBJ2-7

CDR3aa: ASSLGPSGYEQY
v_gene: TRBV11-2
d_gene: TRBD2
j_gene: TRBJ2-7

CDR3aa: AWSGGGQETQY
v_gene: TRBV30
d_gene: TRBD2
j_gene: TRBJ2-5

CDR3aa: ASSPGQSYEQY
v_gene: TRBV7-9
d_gene: -
j_gene: TRBJ2-7

CDR3aa: ASRPGTGDYEQY
v_gene: TRBV2
d_gene: TRBD1
j_gene: TRBJ2-7

CDR3aa: AVNRGSNTEAF
v_gene: TRBV5-4
d_gene: -
j_gene: TRBJ1-1

CDR3aa: ASSPGANTGELF
v_gene: TRBV19
d_gene: -
j_gene: TRBJ2-2

CDR3aa: ASSDRLGVQY
v_gene: TRBV27
d_gene: -
j_gene: TRBJ2-7

CDR3aa: ASSERLWRTEAF
v_gene: TRBV6-1
d_gene: -
j_gene: TRBJ1-1

CDR3aa: ASSDGTSGQKYNEQF
v_gene: TRBV7-9
d_gene: TRBD2
j_gene: TRBJ2-1

CDR3aa: ASSYSRAVQHEQF
v_gene: TRBV6-5
d_gene: -
j_gene: TRBJ2-1

CDR3aa: ASSVTLEEHNEQF
v_gene: TRBV9
d_gene: -
j_gene: TRBJ2-1

CDR3aa: ASSSGASGTDTQY
v_gene: TRBV7-8
d_gene: -
j_gene: TRBJ2-3

CDR3aa: ASSLHRKGQPQH
v_gene: TRBV4-3
d_gene: -
j_gene: TRBJ1-5

CDR3aa: ASSLAVGQGSNQPQH
v_gene: TRBV2
d_gene: -
j_gene: TRBJ1-5

CDR3aa: ASSQDRGHINEQF
v_gene: TRBV4-3
d_gene: -
j_gene: TRBJ2-1

CDR3aa: ASSLSPTGGYEQY
v_gene: TRBV7-9
d_gene: -
j_gene: TRBJ2-7

CDR3aa: ASSSPSNDPSYEQY
v_gene: TRBV5-4
d_gene: -
j_gene: TRBJ2-7

CDR3aa: ASSLWAGVYRETQY
v_gene: TRBV27
d_gene: -
j_gene: TRBJ2-5

CDR3aa: ASSLVSSYEQY
v_gene: TRBV5-6
d_gene: -
j_gene: TRBJ2-7

CDR3aa: ASLGSGHDEQF
v_gene: TRBV7-2
d_gene: -
j_gene: TRBJ2-1

CDR3aa: ASSLTRGTYNEQF
v_gene: TRBV7-9
d_gene: -
j_gene: TRBJ2-1

CDR3aa: ASSLAVQRDEQF
v_gene: TRBV7-9
d_gene: -
j_gene: TRBJ2-1

CDR3aa: ASSQGTLDPSYEQY
v_gene: TRBV4-1
d_gene: -
j_gene: TRBJ2-7

CDR3aa: ASSFPGPLETQY
v_gene: TRBV7-8
d_gene: -
j_gene: TRBJ2-5

CDR3aa: ASSCHCSGANVLT
v_gene: TRBV21-1
d_gene: -
j_gene: TRBJ2-6

CDR3aa: ASSSENRGVGEKLF
v_gene: TRBV6-5
d_gene: TRBD1
j_gene: TRBJ1-4

CDR3aa: ASSPRQGIMNEQF
v_gene: TRBV6-5
d_gene: TRBD1
j_gene: TRBJ2-1

CDR3aa: ASSIGDGYTDTQY
v_gene: TRBV19
d_gene: -
j_gene: TRBJ2-3